The clone carrying this TCR beta chain was seen once. The antigen remains undetermined. Libraries were prepared by immunoSEQ multiplex PCR; TCRdb keeps only in-frame clonotypes and omits some of them. This sample has about 19,000 clones, with about 80% found just once. This specimen comes from a study of graft-versus-host responses after intestinal transplantation. Study results and limitations: GvH clonotypes were identified within recipient marrow, with a subset emerging first in ileum or blood.

V was pared by 3 bases and J by 11 bases, with 7 bases between. This CDR3 is 10 amino acids long. Per the germline V gene, CDR1 is MNHNS and CDR2 is SASEGT. The chain couples TRBV6-1 to TRBJ1-1, with D uncertain. This receptor was obtained from a human patient who received an intestinal transplant, so some T cells may come from the graft donor. The sequencing here drew on PBMCs, taken 14 days after transplant. As DNA, the CDR3 is TGTGCCAGCAGTGAGAGGTGGGCTTTCTTT. It encodes CASSERWAFF.